This T cell receptor beta chain is from a study of blood T cell repertoires in COVID-19. As for the study in general: Specimens from acute and convalescent COVID-19 originated in the United States, Italy and Spain. Sources were T cells, B-cell-depleted T cells, or PBMCs; the material itself was cDNA or gDNA.

Repertoires were generated with immunoSEQ multiplex PCR, while TCRdb's copy carries only in-frame clones and drops some. The sample lists some 250,000 clones; about 90% were seen once. This clone was observed a handful of times. Germline CDR1 reads WSHSY; CDR2 reads SAAADI. The CDR3 runs to 16 residues. V lost 0 bases and J 1 base, leaving 13 bases between the germline ends. Participants were aged about 18 to 100 years, lived in roughly 25 US areas, and enrolled virtually. Participant reports of clinical history set cohort assignment. The origin of this receptor is a woman in her 40s with acute COVID-19. This chain connects TRBV10-2 to TRBJ2-7, with a weak D call TRBD2 (5 bases). The sequencing input was PBMCs or T cells enriched from blood (not recorded which). As DNA, the CDR3 is TGCGCCAGCAGTGAGTCTTCGTGGGAGTCTTCCTACGAGCAGTACTTC. This translates into CASSESSWESSYEQYF.